This T cell receptor (beta chain) was documented in a study of blood T cell repertoires in COVID-19. Participants came from fewer than 25 US areas, aged roughly 18 to 90 years. Original methodology: Reference gene primers were amplified, and this amplification served to estimate nucleated cell counts. The data were produced by immunoSEQ multiplex PCR, yet TCRdb's version contains in-frame clones alone and is incomplete. Clone size and V and J calls were adopted from that table, with D and trimming inferred from the DNA. The table shows under 300,000 clones, with under 95% occurring only once. CDR1 is SGHAT, CDR2 FQNNGV, per germline. V lost 5 bases and J 3 bases, leaving 13 bases between the germline ends. The CDR3 consists of 14 residues.

Input material: PBMCs or T cells enriched from blood (not recorded which). The genes are TRBV11-2 and TRBJ1-2; possibly TRBD1 for D (5 bases). The sequence was collected from a woman in her forties with acute COVID-19. DNA of the CDR3: TGTGCCAGCAGCGTGGGGGGATCGGACTATGGCTACACCTTC. Protein product: CASSVGGSDYGYTF.